Below, 7 T cell receptor beta chains from the same sample are listed, as sequenced in a study of blood T cell repertoires in COVID-19. Data came from immunoSEQ multiplex PCR; TCRdb stores just in-frame clones and leaves some out. The table has approximately 130,000 clones, about four fifths seen once. Sample: peripheral blood. These receptor sequences come from a human donor in a cohort sampled during active COVID-19.

The chain recombines TRBV12-3 or TRBV12-4 with TRBJ2-7; D remains unclear. Trimming shortened V by 6 bases and J by 3 bases, and 9 bases separated the two germline ends. The CDR3 sequence is 12 residues long. For the CDR3, the DNA is TGTGCCAGCAGCCCTCGAGTCTACGAGCAGTACTTC. It codes for CASSPRVYEQYF.

The chain joins TRBV2 to TRBJ2-7; D is perhaps TRBD2 (6 bases). V was pared by 6 bases and J by 2 bases, with 20 bases between. This CDR3 spans 16 amino acids. Germline-derived CDR1 and CDR2 are SNHLY and FYNNEI. CDR3 amino acids: CASRGEENGGTYEQYF. The CDR3 bases are TGTGCCAGCAGGGGGGAGGAGAACGGTGGAACCTACGAGCAGTACTTC.

The rearrangement joins TRBV5-1 to TRBJ2-7; D is perhaps TRBD1 (6 bases). Germline CDR1 reads SGHRS; CDR2 reads YFSETQ. The CDR3 totals 13 residues. Trimming cost V 4 bases and J 10 bases, with 18 bases left between them. DNA for the CDR3: TGCGCCAGCAGCAGGCCGGGACAACTTTTTCAGTACTTC. It translates to CASSRPGQLFQYF.

V and J are TRBV30 and TRBJ2-3, with a tentative D call TRBD2 (5 bases). Germline V CDR1 and CDR2: GTSNPN, SVGIG (reference sequence). CDR3 length: 16 amino acids. Trimming left V 0 bases short and J 2 bases short, with 15 bases between. The CDR3: CAWSVGLAPATDTQYF. The DNA of the CDR3 is TGTGCCTGGAGTGTAGGCCTAGCCCCCGCCACAGATACGCAGTATTTT. The whole variable domain, remainder taken from reference TRBV30 and TRBJ2-3, is SQTIHQWPATLVQPVGSPLSLECTVEGTSNPNLYWYRQAAGRGLQLLFYSVGIGQISSEVPQNLSASRPQDRQFILSSKKLLLSDSGFYLCAWSVGLAPATDTQYFGPGTRLTVL.

V gene TRBV5-4 combines with J gene TRBJ2-7, with D possibly TRBD1 on 6 matching bases. V was cut by 4 bases and J by 3 bases, with 17 bases left in between. CDR1 and CDR2 from the germline V gene are SGHNT and YYREEE (reference sequence). CDR3 length equals 15 residues. CDR3 nucleotide sequence: TGTGCCAGCAGCCTCGGGGTGGGGGCGATCTACGAGCAGTACTTC. Residues: CASSLGVGAIYEQYF.

V gene TRBV12-5 combines with J gene TRBJ2-7; perhaps TRBD2 as D (5 bases). The V end was cut by 6 bases, the J end by 6 bases, with 18 bases between. The CDR3 has 14 residues. Germline lookup yields CDR1 LGHNT and CDR2 FRNRAP. As DNA, the CDR3 is TGTGCTAGTGGGCTAAGAGGGCCCTCCGGCGAGCAGTACTTC. This encodes CASGLRGPSGEQYF.

The J gene is TRBJ2-5, the V gene TRBV5-1; 13 positions agree with TRBD2. Trimming at V came to 4 bases and at J to 2 bases, leaving 5 bases not matched to a gene. The germline CDR1 and CDR2 sequences are SGHRS and YFSETQ. This CDR3 spans 16 amino acids. In DNA form, the CDR3 reads TGCGCCAGCAGCCCGGGACTAGCGGGGAGACAAGAGACCCAGTACTTC. Residues: CASSPGLAGRQETQYF.